This TCR beta chain was retrieved from a study of blood T cell repertoires in COVID-19. Only in-frame clones appear in the TCRdb table, and some are missing; sequencing was by immunoSEQ multiplex PCR. The table lists some 90,000 clones, 72% of them singletons, with around 25% in the top ten. The clonotype was recovered from an older woman in a cohort sampled during active or convalescent COVID-19. Sequenced input: peripheral blood.

The CDR3 sequence is CASRTGNYNEQFF. As DNA, the CDR3 is TGTGCCAGCAGGACCGGGAACTACAATGAGCAGTTCTTC. V usage is TRBV7-9 and J usage is TRBJ2-1, with D perhaps matching TRBD2 (5 bases). Trimming cost V 6 bases and J 3 bases, with 9 bases left between them. From germline, CDR1 is SEHNR and CDR2 FQNEAQ (reference sequence). The CDR3 runs 13 residues.